The 32 T cell receptor beta chains given below trace back to one sample, sequenced in a study of T cell repertoires in cytomegalovirus infection. For these receptors, no antigen is known. TCRdb re-derived calls from the reads in MiXCR, one entry per CDR3 protein. Among 450,000 to 650,000 distinct CDR3 sequences listed, approximately 40% were seen once. The input for sequencing was cultured PBMCs, taken from culture after CMV antigen stimulation. These receptors all come from a human donor in good health (CMV status not recorded). Some clones in this sample may be carry-over from other donors' samples.

The genes are TRBV5-3 and TRBJ2-2, with 7 nucleotides matching TRBD2. TRBV5-3 belongs to the ORF category, with a function that is uncertain. The V segment lost 8 bases and the J segment 6 bases; nucleotides outside the gene matches: 16. This CDR3 has 16 residues. The CDR3 protein is CASSPRGAGVSGELFF. In DNA, the CDR3 is TGTGCCAGCAGCCCCCGCGGCGCGGGAGTATCCGGGGAGCTGTTTTTT.

This clonotype was detected a few times. CDR3 in DNA: TGTGCCAGCAGCCAGTGGGGGCGAGAGACCCAGTACTTC. The encoded protein is CASSQWGRETQYF. The chain combines TRBV7-9 with TRBJ2-5; D perhaps matches TRBD1 (6 bases). The CDR3 sequence is 13 residues long. CDR1 is SEHNR and CDR2 is FQNEAQ in the germline V gene (reference sequence). The V end was cut by 5 bases, the J end by 4 bases, with 11 bases between.

In nucleotides, the CDR3 is TGTGCCAGCAGTGGCTCCCCGGGACGGACTTTCTACGAGCAGTACTTC. Its protein is CASSGSPGRTFYEQYF. V is TRBV2 and J is TRBJ2-7, with D perhaps being TRBD1 or TRBD2 (5 bases each). This CDR3 is 16 amino acids long. Looked up from germline, CDR1 is SNHLY and CDR2 is FYNNEI. Trimming pared 4 bases from V and 3 bases from J, leaving 19 bases between. The full variable domain, with the rest looked up from reference TRBV2 and TRBJ2-7, is EPEVTQTPSHQVTQMGQEVILRCVPISNHLYFYWYRQILGQKVEFLVSFYNNEISEKSEIFDDQFSVERPDGSNFTLKIRSTKLEDSAMYFCASSGSPGRTFYEQYFGPGTRLTVT.

The rearrangement links TRBV7-2 to TRBJ1-6, with D possibly matching TRBD1 (5 bases). The CDR3 spans 14 residues. Germline assignment: CDR1 SGHTA and CDR2 FQGNSA. The V end was cut by 6 bases, the J end by 7 bases, with 13 bases between. CDR3 in amino acids: CASSGQGMNSPLHF. The CDR3 DNA follows: TGTGCCAGCAGTGGGCAGGGCATGAATTCACCCCTCCACTTT.

The V and J genes are TRBV4-3 and TRBJ2-1; 9 nucleotides match TRBD1. Germline-derived CDR1 and CDR2 are LGHNA and YSLEER. The V and J ends lost 3 bases and 9 bases, in that order; junction bases with no gene match: 9. The CDR3 runs 15 residues. The CDR3: CASSQVNRGRSEQFF. The CDR3 nucleotides read TGCGCCAGCAGCCAGGTGAACAGGGGGCGCTCTGAGCAGTTCTTC.

The table lists this clonotype with a few counts. The CDR3 coding sequence is TGTGCCAGCAGCCTGGGACTAGAAGTGGGTAGCAATGAGCAGTTCTTC. Translated: CASSLGLEVGSNEQFF. The rearrangement joins TRBV12-3 or TRBV12-4 to TRBJ2-1, with 8 positions matching TRBD2. The junction had 13 bases not matched to a gene; V was cut back by 6 bases and J by 6 bases. This CDR3 has 16 amino acids.

The chain has TRBV30 and TRBJ1-1; TRBD1 might be the D (5 bases). CDR3 length: 14 amino acids. Germline V CDR1 and CDR2: GTSNPN, SVGIG (reference sequence). Deletions cut 0 bases from V and 4 bases from J, with 12 bases between. The CDR3 DNA sequence: TGTGCCTGGAGTGTCGGGGGAATGAGCACTGAAGCTTTCTTT. It encodes CAWSVGGMSTEAFF. The full variable domain, with the rest looked up from reference TRBV30 and TRBJ1-1, is SQTIHQWPATLVQPVGSPLSLECTVEGTSNPNLYWYRQAAGRGLQLLFYSVGIGQISSEVPQNLSASRPQDRQFILSSKKLLLSDSGFYLCAWSVGGMSTEAFFGQGTRLTVV.

This clonotype occurred a few times. The chain recombines TRBV19 with TRBJ2-4, with 7 bases identical to TRBD2. This CDR3 spans 13 amino acids. Trimming took 3 bases from V and 9 from J; bases not matched to a gene: 5. Germline-derived CDR1 and CDR2 are LNHDA and SQIVND (reference sequence). DNA for the CDR3: TGTGCCAGTAGTATGGCGCGGGGGATCATTCAGTACTTC. Protein: CASSMARGIIQYF.

V gene TRBV12-3 or TRBV12-4 combines with J gene TRBJ2-7; TRBD2 matches at 8 bases. Unmatched junction bases numbered 11, after V lost 1 base and J lost 9 bases. There are 15 residues in the CDR3. The CDR3 coding sequence is TGTGCCAGCAGTTTAGTTAGCGGGGACTTACTTTCGCAGTACTTC. Translating it yields CASSLVSGDLLSQYF.

This clonotype has only one observation. The chain links TRBV4-2 to TRBJ2-7; D may be TRBD2 (5 bases). This CDR3 spans 17 amino acids. Germline CDR1 and CDR2: LGHNA and YNFKEQ. Trimming left V 5 bases short and J 8 bases short, with 28 bases between. DNA for the CDR3: TGTGCCAGCAGCGCAGATCGTTCGGGATTCCTACCCTTCAAGCAGTACTTC. Translating gives CASSADRSGFLPFKQYF.

This clonotype was found a few times. CDR3 nucleotide sequence: TGTGCCACCAGCGACGGACTAGCGGGAGCCACAGATACGCAGTATTTT. Its translation is CATSDGLAGATDTQYF. The V gene is TRBV24-1, the J gene TRBJ2-3; 13 bases fit TRBD2. The CDR3 contains 16 residues. The germline V gene has CDR1 KGHDR and CDR2 SFDVKD. V lost 7 bases and J lost 2; bases outside the gene matches: 5.

The chain couples TRBV11-2 to TRBJ2-7; D is perhaps TRBD1 or TRBD2 (5 bases each). Germline V lookup: CDR1 SGHAT, CDR2 FQNNGV. The CDR3 has 13 amino acids. V was pared by 6 bases and J by 4 bases, with 13 bases between. The CDR3, as DNA: TGTGCCAGCAGTGGGGGTAGGGAGTACGAGCAGTACTTC. Translating it yields CASSGGREYEQYF.

The rearrangement uses TRBV7-2 and TRBJ1-5, with D perhaps TRBD1 (5 bases). The CDR3 totals 14 residues. The germline CDR1 and CDR2 sequences are SGHTA and FQGNSA. V dropped 2 bases and J dropped 6 bases, with 11 bases sitting between them. The CDR3 nucleotides are TGTGCCAGCAGCTTAAGGTTGGGGGTTCAGCCCCAGCATTTT. This translates into CASSLRLGVQPQHF.

V is TRBV10-3 and J is TRBJ1-4, with D maybe TRBD1 (6 bases). The CDR3 is made up of 18 amino acids. Germline V gives CDR1 ENHRY, CDR2 SYGVKD. The V end was cut by 9 bases, the J end by 2 bases, with 25 bases between. The CDR3 region is CAMGARDRGLGTNEKLFF. The CDR3 nucleotides read TGTGCCATGGGGGCTAGGGACCGAGGCCTTGGGACTAATGAAAAACTGTTTTTT.

A few counts support this clonotype. The genes are TRBV11-2 and TRBJ1-2, with a tentative D call TRBD1 (5 bases). The V end was cut by 4 bases, the J end by 1 base, with 28 bases between. Germline lookup yields CDR1 SGHAT and CDR2 FQNNGV. This CDR3 has 20 residues. CDR3 in amino acids: CASSSYPRQGRGPINYGYTF. The CDR3 coding sequence is TGTGCCAGCAGCTCCTACCCTAGGCAGGGACGCGGTCCGATTAACTATGGCTACACCTTC.

There are a few counts of this clonotype. V is TRBV12-3 or TRBV12-4 and J is TRBJ2-3; 7 bases map to TRBD2. CDR3 length: 14 residues. J was trimmed by 0 bases and V by 6 bases; bases with no gene match: 3. The CDR3 coding sequence is TGTGCCAGCAGCCCAGCGGGGAGCACAGATACGCAGTATTTT. Its protein product is CASSPAGSTDTQYF.

This chain joins TRBV7-4 and TRBJ1-1; perhaps TRBD1 as D (6 bases). CDR1 is SGHVT and CDR2 is SQSDAQ in the germline V gene. Trimming removed 10 bases at V and 1 base at J, with 19 bases between. The CDR3 loop spans 15 amino acids. The CDR3 sequence: CAISQGREGNTEAFF. The CDR3 nucleotides are TGTGCCATCTCTCAGGGGCGGGAAGGGAACACTGAAGCTTTCTTT.

The chain is built from TRBV2 and TRBJ2-1; D is undetermined. This CDR3 is built from 14 residues. Germline V gives CDR1 SNHLY, CDR2 FYNNEI. Between the trimmed V and J ends, which lost 8 bases and 6 bases, there was a span of 17 bases. CDR3 in DNA: TGTGCCAGCCGTCGCCACCTCGGCTCCAATGAGCAGTTCTTC. Amino acids: CASRRHLGSNEQFF.

This clonotype occurred a few times. The V gene is TRBV6-1, the J gene TRBJ1-1, with D unresolved. The CDR3 covers 12 residues. V dropped 8 bases and J dropped 4 bases, with 11 bases sitting between them. In germline, CDR1 is MNHNS, CDR2 SASEGT. The CDR3 DNA sequence: TGTGCCAGCTCCCGGGCCCCCACTGAAGCTTTCTTT. This sequence encodes CASSRAPTEAFF.

This clonotype was counted between two and nine times. The chain couples TRBV6-1 to TRBJ1-1; D perhaps matches TRBD1 (6 bases). Trimming stripped 10 bases from V and 4 bases from J, with 19 bases between. Germline CDR1 is MNHNS and CDR2 is SASEGT. The CDR3 runs to 14 residues. Written as DNA, the CDR3 is TGTGCCATATGCCTTGTGGACAGTCGCACTGAAGCTTTCTTT. Protein: CAICLVDSRTEAFF.

This clonotype was found a few times. The CDR3: CASSLRRAGANVLTF. The CDR3 nucleotides read TGTGCCAGCAGCTTACGAAGGGCTGGGGCCAACGTCCTGACTTTC. V gene TRBV7-2 combines with J gene TRBJ2-6; D remains unclear. The ends were cut back, 2 bases at V and 2 bases at J, with 7 bases in the middle. The V gene's germline CDR1 is SGHTA and CDR2 FQGNSA. The CDR3 is 15 residues long. The full variable domain, rest sourced from reference TRBV7-2 and TRBJ2-6, is GAGVSQSPSNKVTEKGKDVELRCDPISGHTALYWYRQSLGQGLEFLIYFQGNSAPDKSGLPSDRFSAERTGGSVSTLTIQRTQQEDSAVYLCASSLRRAGANVLTFGAGSRLTVL.

The chain couples TRBV7-8 to TRBJ2-1; 7 bases are a match to TRBD1. Germline V gives CDR1 SGHVS, CDR2 FQNEAQ. The ends lost 1 base at V and 10 bases at J; junction bases unmatched: 10. This CDR3 is 15 amino acids long. CDR3 sequence (DNA): TGTGCCAGCAGCTTAGTAGAGGGGGCAGGGAACGAGCAGTTCTTC. It encodes CASSLVEGAGNEQFF.

A note on this clonotype: Since a much larger clone is just one base distant, this may be a read error. The rearrangement uses TRBV7-9 and TRBJ2-2; no definite D call. Germline V gene lookup returns CDR1 SEHNR and CDR2 FQNEAQ (reference sequence). The germline V and J ends were trimmed by 2 bases and 1 base, with 2 bases remaining between them. The CDR3 contains 13 residues. CDR3 nucleotide sequence: TGTGCCAGCAGCTTAAAGAACACCGGGGAGCTGTTTTTT. It codes for CASSLKNTGELFF.

V and J are TRBV5-4 and TRBJ2-2; D unclear. CDR1 is SGHNT and CDR2 is YYREEE in the germline V gene (reference sequence). The CDR3 covers 14 residues. The germline V and J ends were trimmed by 4 bases and 3 bases, with 10 bases remaining between them. DNA for the CDR3: TGTGCCAGCAGCCCTGCCCCCGACACCGGGGAGCTGTTTTTT. Protein sequence: CASSPAPDTGELFF.

The chain carries TRBV12-3 or TRBV12-4 and TRBJ2-1; 7 bases match TRBD1. Trimming cost V 7 bases and J 3 bases; bases outside gene matches: 9. The CDR3 covers 15 residues. The CDR3 DNA reads as TGTGCCAGCACTCCAGACAGGGAAGGCTACAATGAGCAGTTCTTC. This gives the protein CASTPDREGYNEQFF.

This clonotype was detected only a few times. CDR3 nucleotides: TGTGCCAGCAGCTTGCGGACTAGCGGACGCACAGATACGCAGTATTTT. Its translation is CASSLRTSGRTDTQYF. This chain uses TRBV5-6 with TRBJ2-3; 10 bases are a match to TRBD2. After removal of 1 base from V and 1 base from J, the junction contained 3 bases not matched to a gene. CDR1 is SGHDT, CDR2 YYEEEE, per germline. The CDR3 covers 16 residues.

The chain combines TRBV19 with TRBJ2-1, with 10 bases aligning to TRBD2. The length of the CDR3 is 18 residues. Germline V CDR1 and CDR2: LNHDA, SQIVND (reference sequence). V trimming: 3 bases; J trimming: 4 bases; junction bases outside the gene matches: 12. The CDR3, as DNA: TGTGCCAGTAGTATTTCAGCGGGGGGGCCGCCGCCTTACAATGAGCAGTTCTTC. Protein product: CASSISAGGPPPYNEQFF.

This clonotype occurred a few times. The chain employs TRBV6-1 and TRBJ1-5; TRBD1 might be the D (6 bases). CDR1 and CDR2 from the germline V gene are MNHNS and SASEGT. The CDR3 runs to 17 residues. Trimming removed 2 bases from V and 3 bases from J, with 17 bases in between. The CDR3 nucleotides are TGTGCCAGCAGTGAAATCTTGTACGGACAGTTCAATCAGCCCCAGCATTTT. Translation gives CASSEILYGQFNQPQHF.

A single count supports this clonotype. The V call is TRBV4-3, the J call TRBJ2-3; perhaps D is TRBD1 or TRBD2 (5 bases each). There are 17 residues in the CDR3. Germline assignment: CDR1 LGHNA and CDR2 YSLEER. The germline V and J ends were trimmed by 4 bases and 3 bases, with 20 bases remaining between them. CDR3 region: CASSLAPRTKPTDTQYF. CDR3 sequence (DNA): TGCGCCAGCAGCCTAGCGCCTCGGACAAAACCGACAGATACGCAGTATTTT.

The rearrangement links TRBV7-2 to TRBJ2-3, with a possible D match to TRBD2 (6 bases). The length of the CDR3 is 14 residues. The germline V gene encodes CDR1 SGHTA and CDR2 FQGNSA. The V end was cut by 0 bases, the J end by 5 bases, with 9 bases between. The CDR3 nucleotides are TGTGCCAGCAGCTTAGCGCGCGGGGTAGATACGCAGTATTTT. It yields the protein CASSLARGVDTQYF.

The V and J genes are TRBV7-2 and TRBJ1-6; D gene ambiguous. Trimming took 5 bases from V and 12 from J, leaving 14 bases between them. The germline V gene encodes CDR1 SGHTA and CDR2 FQGNSA. The CDR3 totals 13 residues. The CDR3 bases are TGTGCCAGCAGCGAGGCACAGTTCGTACCCCTCCACTTT. Translation gives CASSEAQFVPLHF. The full variable domain, rest sourced from reference TRBV7-2 and TRBJ1-6, is GAGVSQSPSNKVTEKGKDVELRCDPISGHTALYWYRQSLGQGLEFLIYFQGNSAPDKSGLPSDRFSAERTGGSVSTLTIQRTQQEDSAVYLCASSEAQFVPLHFGNGTRLTVT.

This clonotype has more than one count but fewer than ten. This chain links TRBV7-8 with TRBJ2-7, with a possible D match to TRBD2 (6 bases). Germline V gene sequence: CDR1 SGHVS, CDR2 FQNEAQ. Trimming left V 0 bases short and J 1 base short, with 10 bases between. The CDR3 runs to 15 residues. DNA of the CDR3: TGTGCCAGCAGCTTAGCGCGGGGCAGTTCCTACGAGCAGTACTTC. Its protein is CASSLARGSSYEQYF.